This T cell receptor (beta chain) was sequenced during a study of blood T cells in healthy people across ages. This CDR3 spans 18 amino acids. Trimming at V came to 2 bases and at J to 0 bases, leaving 10 bases not matched to a gene. The V gene's germline CDR1 is SGHTA and CDR2 FQGTGA. This clonotype was picked up a small number of times. Together with a sample-barcoded 5' primer, a J-beta primer mix was included in a second PCR lasting roughly 6 to 12 cycles. TCRdb recomputed calls from the 5' RACE reads with MiXCR, one row per CDR3 protein. The data hold about 1.1 million distinct CDR3 sequences, with roughly two fifths observed a single time.

Sequenced material: blood. The chain couples TRBV7-3 to TRBJ2-7; 10 bases match TRBD1. The TCR comes from a man in his late teens or twenties in good health. Written as DNA, the CDR3 is TGTGCCAGCAGCTTACTGGCTTCGGACAGGGGGTTCTCCTACGAGCAGTACTTC. It yields the protein CASSLLASDRGFSYEQYF.